This T cell receptor beta chain was obtained from a study of blood T cell repertoires in COVID-19. Sequencing was performed with immunoSEQ multiplex PCR; in TCRdb, only in-frame clones are kept and a portion is missing. This sample has hundreds of thousands of clones, with about 86% found just once. V dropped 2 bases and J dropped 8; count of bases not matched to a gene: 9. The length of the CDR3 is 15 residues. The V gene's germline CDR1 is MNHNS and CDR2 SASEGT. V usage is TRBV6-1 and J usage is TRBJ1-1, with 9 nucleotides matching TRBD1. The source of this sequence is a man aged 30-40 years with acute COVID-19. What was sequenced was PBMCs or T cells enriched from blood (not recorded which). The CDR3 loop is CASSEWGTGRIEAFF. CDR3 coding DNA: TGTGCCAGCAGTGAATGGGGGACAGGGAGGATCGAAGCTTTCTTT.